The sequence of this T cell receptor (beta chain) was determined in a study of cytomegalovirus exposure and HLA in healthy donors. As for this clone: The antigen is not known.

60 Vbeta and 13 Jbeta primers were used in PCR. The table came from immunoSEQ multiplex PCR; TCRdb's copy has only in-frame clones and leaves some out. The sample carries 120,000 to 150,000 clones, around 77% recorded once. Study-wide points: About 87% or about 30% of the time was how often most TCR beta V segments were productive, according to an earlier analysis. Rates of TCR association differed by HLA locus in a later analysis, with DRB1 highest and HLA-C lowest.

The sample comprised PBMCs. The TCR originated in a woman aged 45-59 years in good health and CMV-seronegative.

CDR3 loop: CASSEFFPVAGNTIYF. CDR3 DNA sequence: TGTGCCAGCAGTGAATTCTTTCCAGTGGCTGGAAACACCATATATTTT. This chain links TRBV25-1 with TRBJ1-3; unclear D gene. Germline lookup yields CDR1 MGHDK and CDR2 SYGVNS. The V gene lost 1 base and the J gene lost 2 bases, with 12 bases spanning the gap. The CDR3 sequence is 16 residues long.